Presented here are 31 T cell receptor beta chains from one specimen sequenced in a study of graft-versus-host responses after intestinal transplantation. Some clones are missing from TCRdb's copy, which holds only in-frame ones; the method was immunoSEQ multiplex PCR. The sample holds 40,000 or so clones, under 90% seen once. This sample comprised PBMCs, obtained 260 to 270 days after transplant. These receptors came from a human patient who received an intestinal transplant, so some T cells may come from the graft donor.

The V call is TRBV13, the J call TRBJ1-1; D is unclear. CDR1 is PRHDT, CDR2 FYEKMQ, per germline (reference sequence). The V and J ends lost 3 bases and 1 base respectively, with 3 bases between them. The length of the CDR3 is 12 residues. CDR3 DNA sequence: TGTGCCAGCAGCTTCAAGAACACTGAAGCTTTCTTT. Translating gives CASSFKNTEAFF.

The rearrangement uses TRBV13 and TRBJ2-3; 7 bases line up with TRBD1. The ends lost 2 bases at V and 2 bases at J; junction bases unmatched: 13. The germline V gene has CDR1 PRHDT and CDR2 FYEKMQ (reference sequence). This CDR3 contains 18 residues. The CDR3 reads CASSLRTPRDRFTDTQYF. The DNA for the CDR3 is TGTGCCAGCAGCTTACGGACACCAAGGGACAGATTCACAGATACGCAGTATTTT.

The genes are TRBV5-1 and TRBJ2-1, with a possible D match to TRBD2 (5 bases). Trimming stripped 0 bases from V and 4 bases from J, with 5 bases between. CDR3 length: 13 residues. Germline CDR1 reads SGHRS; CDR2 reads YFSETQ. CDR3 sequence: CASSLERYNEQFF. DNA for the CDR3: TGCGCCAGCAGCTTGGAGCGGTACAATGAGCAGTTCTTC.

V is TRBV5-6 and J is TRBJ2-7; D gene uncertain. The CDR3 is 16 amino acids. The V end lost 3 bases, the J end lost 4 bases, and 20 bases lay between the germline ends. The V gene's germline CDR1 is SGHDT and CDR2 YYEEEE. CDR3 sequence (DNA): TGTGCCAGCAGCTCAGGACCGGGTCCTGGGGTTTACGAGCAGTACTTC. It is translated as CASSSGPGPGVYEQYF.

This clone was seen just once. The V call is TRBV13, the J call TRBJ2-2, with unresolved D. The CDR3 consists of 12 residues. With 10 bases removed from V and 1 base from J, the gap between germline ends came to 7 bases. The V gene's germline CDR1 is PRHDT and CDR2 FYEKMQ (reference sequence). CDR3 bases: TGTGCCACCCCTGGGAACACCGGGGAGCTGTTTTTT. Its translation is CATPGNTGELFF.

The V and J genes are TRBV6-1 and TRBJ2-2, with no clear D. The V gene lost 2 bases and the J gene lost 6 bases, with 4 bases spanning the gap. The germline CDR1 and CDR2 sequences are MNHNS and SASEGT. CDR3 length: 12 residues. CDR3: CASSEPSGELFF. CDR3 DNA sequence: TGTGCCAGCAGTGAACCCTCCGGGGAGCTGTTTTTT.

The V and J genes are TRBV14 and TRBJ2-5; D tentatively reads TRBD1 or TRBD2 (5 bases each). The DNA end is a closer match to TRBJ2-7, so the J assignment may be wrong. Germline loops: CDR1 SGHDN, CDR2 FVKESK. This CDR3 contains 17 residues. In nucleotides, the CDR3 is TGTGCCAGCAGCCAAGGGTACCCGGGGACCGACTCCTACGAGCAGTACTTC. Its translation is CASSQGYPGTDSYEQYF.

The chain joins TRBV5-4 to TRBJ2-1; 9 nucleotides match TRBD1. This CDR3 is 15 amino acids long. V was pared by 1 base and J by 6 bases, with 5 bases of the junction left unmatched. Germline lookup yields CDR1 SGHNT and CDR2 YYREEE (reference sequence). CDR3 sequence: CASSLWDRDPNEQFF. The DNA of the CDR3 is TGTGCCAGCAGCTTGTGGGACAGGGATCCCAATGAGCAGTTCTTC. Drawing the rest from reference TRBV5-4 and TRBJ2-1, the complete variable domain is ETGVTQSPTHLIKTRGQQVTLRCSSQSGHNTVSWYQQALGQGPQFIFQYYREEENGRGNFPPRFSGLQFPNYSSELNVNALELDDSALYLCASSLWDRDPNEQFFGPGTRLTVL.

The rearrangement joins TRBV29-1 to TRBJ1-1; D is unresolved. Germline-derived CDR1 and CDR2 are SQVTM and ANQGSEA. Trimming removed 4 bases at V and 2 bases at J, with 5 bases between. This CDR3 spans 11 amino acids. CDR3 protein: CSVVSNTEAFF. DNA for the CDR3: TGCAGCGTTGTATCCAACACTGAAGCTTTCTTT.

V and J are TRBV6-1 and TRBJ2-6; D call uncertain. The CDR3 has 13 amino acids. Germline assignment: CDR1 MNHNS and CDR2 SASEGT. The CDR3 DNA reads TGTGCAACGCTATATTCTGGGGCCAACGTCCTGACTTTC. It translates to CATLYSGANVLTF.

This clone was detected once. V and J are TRBV5-1 and TRBJ2-5; possible D gene TRBD1, 6 bases. This CDR3 is built from 14 residues. CDR1 and CDR2 from the germline V gene are SGHRS and YFSETQ. Between the trimmed V and J ends, which lost 2 bases and 1 base, there was a span of 9 bases. CDR3 loop: CASSFGQPQETQYF. CDR3 DNA: TGCGCCAGCAGCTTCGGACAGCCCCAAGAGACCCAGTACTTC.

The rearrangement uses TRBV6-1 and TRBJ1-1; perhaps TRBD1 as D (5 bases). Germline loops: CDR1 MNHNS, CDR2 SASEGT. This CDR3 contains 13 residues. V was clipped by 6 bases and J by 4 bases, with 12 bases between them. The CDR3 protein is CASRPGLFTEAFF. The CDR3 nucleotides are TGTGCCAGCAGACCGGGACTTTTCACTGAAGCTTTCTTT.

The gene calls are TRBV6-5 and TRBJ2-2; D gene uncertain. The CDR3 loop spans 14 amino acids. Germline values: CDR1 MNHEY, CDR2 SVGAGI. V lost 3 bases and J 6 bases, leaving 11 bases between the germline ends. The DNA for the CDR3 is TGTGCCAGCAGTTATGGGGTTACCGCCGGGGAGCTGTTTTTT. Encoded protein: CASSYGVTAGELFF.

The CDR3 region is CASSDREESPLHF. The CDR3 region has the DNA TGTGCCAGCAGTGACAGGGAAGAATCACCCCTCCACTTT. The chain employs TRBV27 and TRBJ1-6, with 7 bases lining up with TRBD1. The germline CDR1 and CDR2 sequences are MNHEY and SMNVEV (reference sequence). This CDR3 region has 13 residues. V lost 5 bases and J lost 10; bases outside the gene matches: 5.

J is TRBJ1-1 and V is TRBV30; D unresolved. The CDR3 length is 11 residues. The germline gives CDR1 GTSNPN, CDR2 SVGIG (reference sequence). Trimming left V 3 bases short and J 7 bases short, with 9 bases between. This CDR3 is CAWSVYSEAFF. In DNA form, the CDR3 reads TGTGCCTGGAGCGTATACAGTGAAGCTTTCTTT.

The chain uses TRBV6-5 and TRBJ1-3, with D possibly matching TRBD1 (5 bases). The CDR3 length is 15 residues. Trimming pared 2 bases from V and 10 bases from J, leaving 18 bases between. The germline V gene has CDR1 MNHEY and CDR2 SVGAGI. CDR3 DNA: TGTGCCAGCAGTTACAGAGTGGGACCCGGGGGGACCATATATTTT. Protein product: CASSYRVGPGGTIYF.

This chain links TRBV29-1 with TRBJ2-1; tentatively, D is TRBD1 or TRBD2 (5 bases each). The germline gives CDR1 SQVTM, CDR2 ANQGSEA. V lost 1 base, J lost 5 bases, and 9 bases lay in between. The length of the CDR3 is 13 residues. The DNA for the CDR3 is TGCAGCGTTGAAGGTTTGGGGGACAATGAGCAGTTCTTC. It yields the protein CSVEGLGDNEQFF.

This chain uses TRBV5-6 with TRBJ1-1; D may be TRBD1 (5 bases). Trimming removed 4 bases at V and 7 bases at J, with 14 bases between. CDR3 size: 13 residues. The germline CDR1 and CDR2 sequences are SGHDT and YYEEEE. The CDR3, as DNA: TGTGCCAGCAGCGCCAGCGACAGACTTGAAGCTTTCTTT. Translating gives CASSASDRLEAFF.

The chain employs TRBV2 and TRBJ1-1; no reliable D call. The germline V and J ends were trimmed by 6 bases and 1 base, with 9 bases remaining between them. Per the germline V gene, CDR1 is SNHLY and CDR2 is FYNNEI. The CDR3 has 13 amino acids. Here the CDR3 reads CASRTPGNTEAFF. DNA for the CDR3: TGTGCCAGCAGGACCCCAGGGAACACTGAAGCTTTCTTT.

In this sample, this clone turned up a few times. The chain recombines TRBV7-8 with TRBJ2-5, with 13 nucleotides matching TRBD2. Germline CDR1 SGHVS, CDR2 FQNEAQ. V was clipped by 5 bases and J by 4 bases; unmatched bases: 7. This CDR3 comprises 16 residues. The CDR3 region has the DNA TGTGCCAGCAGCCGAATACTAGCGGGGGGGCCAGAGACCCAGTACTTC. It translates to CASSRILAGGPETQYF.

The chain is built from TRBV13 and TRBJ2-1; D is possibly TRBD1 or TRBD2 (5 bases each). This CDR3 comprises 17 residues. The germline gives CDR1 PRHDT, CDR2 FYEKMQ (reference sequence). Trimming left V 4 bases short and J 4 bases short, with 20 bases between. The chain's CDR3 is CASSYGGGALFYNEQFF. DNA for the CDR3: TGTGCCAGCAGCTATGGTGGGGGAGCCCTCTTTTACAATGAGCAGTTCTTC.

The rearrangement links TRBV27 to TRBJ1-1; D gene uncertain. Germline-derived CDR1 and CDR2 are MNHEY and SMNVEV (reference sequence). V dropped 6 bases and J dropped 1 base, with 9 bases sitting between them. CDR3 length: 13 residues. CDR3 bases: TGTGCCAGCAGATCTCACAGGAACACTGAAGCTTTCTTT. This sequence encodes CASRSHRNTEAFF.

The V call is TRBV11-2, the J call TRBJ1-6; D is ambiguous. The V end lost 0 bases, the J end lost 7 bases, and 7 bases lay between the germline ends. This CDR3 contains 14 residues. CDR1 is SGHAT, CDR2 FQNNGV, per germline. CDR3: CASSLDPLNSPLHF. CDR3 DNA sequence: TGTGCCAGCAGCTTAGATCCGTTAAATTCACCCCTCCACTTT.

The chain is built from TRBV2 and TRBJ1-1; D is ambiguous. The CDR3 spans 13 residues. Looked up from germline, CDR1 is SNHLY and CDR2 is FYNNEI. Trimming took off 1 base at V and 4 bases at J, with 7 bases between the two ends. CDR3 sequence reads: CASSEGPLTEAFF. The CDR3 DNA follows: TGTGCCAGCAGTGAAGGTCCCCTCACTGAAGCTTTCTTT.

This chain connects TRBV25-1 to TRBJ2-3; the D is unclear. Trimming left V 2 bases short and J 1 base short, with 7 bases between. The CDR3 loop spans 14 amino acids. Germline-derived CDR1 and CDR2 are MGHDK and SYGVNS. DNA for the CDR3: TGTGCCAGCAGTGAAGGCCGGGGCACAGATACGCAGTATTTT. It encodes CASSEGRGTDTQYF.

This chain connects TRBV5-6 to TRBJ2-3; 11 bases agree with TRBD2. This CDR3 is built from 14 residues. CDR1 SGHDT and CDR2 YYEEEE come from the germline V gene. V lost 4 bases to trimming and J lost 5 bases; unmatched junction nucleotides: 3. CDR3 loop: CASSKLAGVDTQYF. The CDR3, as DNA: TGTGCCAGCAGCAAACTAGCGGGGGTAGATACGCAGTATTTT.

The rearrangement joins TRBV4-3 to TRBJ1-5; D unresolved. This CDR3 spans 16 amino acids. Trimming stripped 1 base from V and 0 bases from J, with 10 bases between. The germline V gene has CDR1 LGHNA and CDR2 YSLEER. CDR3 bases: TGCGCCAGCAGCCAAGTTCTGGCGGATAGCAATCAGCCCCAGCATTTT. It specifies CASSQVLADSNQPQHF.

This chain uses TRBV9 with TRBJ2-1, with D perhaps TRBD2 (7 bases). Trimming removed 3 bases at V and 2 bases at J, with 21 bases between. Germline-derived CDR1 and CDR2 are SGDLS and YYNGEE. The CDR3 spans 18 residues. Written as DNA, the CDR3 is TGTGCCAGCAGCGCTCAACAGTGGGGAGGGGGGACCTACAATGAGCAGTTCTTC. Its protein is CASSAQQWGGGTYNEQFF.

This clone was detected once. The chain recombines TRBV27 with TRBJ1-1; no reliable D call. The CDR3 totals 15 residues. V was trimmed by 4 bases and J by 0 bases, leaving 12 bases between them. Germline assignment: CDR1 MNHEY and CDR2 SMNVEV (reference sequence). This CDR3 is CASSSWGGMNTEAFF. DNA for the CDR3: TGTGCCAGCAGTTCCTGGGGAGGGATGAACACTGAAGCTTTCTTT.

The chain combines TRBV15 with TRBJ2-1, with D possibly TRBD2 on 5 matching bases. V gave up 1 base and J gave up 0 bases, with 16 bases separating them. Germline V gene data show CDR1 as LNHNV and CDR2 as YYDKDF (reference sequence). CDR3 length equals 18 residues. CDR3 region: CATSRAGFPESSYNEQFF. CDR3 DNA: TGTGCCACCAGCAGAGCGGGGTTTCCTGAGAGCTCCTACAATGAGCAGTTCTTC.

This CDR3 reads CAMESTEAFF. The CDR3 region has the DNA TGTGCCATGGAGTCCACTGAAGCTTTCTTT. The chain joins TRBV19 to TRBJ1-1; no clear D gene. Deletions cut 10 bases from V and 4 bases from J, with 7 bases between. Germline V CDR1 and CDR2: LNHDA, SQIVND (reference sequence). This CDR3 contains 10 residues.